This T cell receptor (beta chain) was recorded in a study of early T cells in non-severe SARS-CoV-2 infection. Of note for this clonotype: Its antigen is undetermined.

Study conclusions and caveats: Using VDJdb, the matching emphasized anti-spike CD8 responses while missing private and CD4 specificities.

With 1 base removed from V and 8 bases from J, the gap between germline ends came to 16 bases. Germline V CDR1 and CDR2: SGDLS, YYNGEE. This CDR3 is built from 15 residues. Individual cDNA molecules each received unique molecular identifiers attached to them. Using its own MiXCR run on the 5' RACE reads, TCRdb lists one record per CDR3 protein. This sample yields 87,000 or so distinct CDR3 sequences, of which around 13% are seen a single time; around 5.8% belongs to the top ten. The sequence derives from an adult who was a healthcare worker with PCR-confirmed SARS-CoV-2 infection or an uninfected control (not recorded which). The V call is TRBV9, the J call TRBJ2-1; no definite D call. The sample comprised whole blood. The CDR3: CASSVHLGRIDEQFF. As DNA, the CDR3 is TGTGCCAGCAGCGTACATCTCGGTCGTATCGATGAGCAGTTCTTC.